The rows below give T cell receptor beta chains drawn from one sample of a study of blood T cells in healthy people across ages. TCRdb ran MiXCR on the 5' RACE reads and lists one entry per CDR3 protein. The sample consists of approximately 2,000,000 distinct CDR3 sequences, approximately 39% of them appearing once. The specimen was blood. These receptors originate from a human donor in good health. CDR3s include the opening cysteine and the closing phenylalanine or tryptophan. D genes are given only for firm matches. Clone size is stated in some rows and not others, as once, few, many or a class when expanded.

abundance: many
d_gene: TRBD1
j_gene: TRBJ2-3
v_gene: TRBV29-1
CDR3nt: TGCAGCGTGGACGCCGGGACAGGAGGCACAGATACGCAGTATTTT
CDR3aa: CSVDAGTGGTDTQYF

abundance: NA
d_gene: TRBD2
j_gene: TRBJ2-1
v_gene: TRBV20-1
CDR3nt: TGCAGTGCCAACCGAGCGGGGCACTACAATGAGCAGTTCTTC
CDR3aa: CSANRAGHYNEQFF

abundance: few
d_gene: NA
j_gene: TRBJ1-3
v_gene: TRBV11-2
CDR3nt: TGTGCCAGCAGCTTAGAAGGCCAGGCCTTCTCTGGAAACACCATATATTTT
CDR3aa: CASSLEGQAFSGNTIYF

abundance: NA
d_gene: NA
j_gene: TRBJ2-7
v_gene: TRBV11-2
CDR3nt: TGTGCCAGCAGCTTACGGACTCTTCGGGACGAGCAGTACTTC
CDR3aa: CASSLRTLRDEQYF

abundance: NA
d_gene: TRBD1
j_gene: TRBJ2-1
v_gene: TRBV5-1
CDR3nt: TGCGCCAGCAGCTTGAGTGGCAGGGGGATCAACAATGAGCAGTTCTTC
CDR3aa: CASSLSGRGINNEQFF

abundance: NA
d_gene: NA
j_gene: TRBJ2-7
v_gene: TRBV7-9
CDR3nt: TGTGCCAGCAGCTTTGCGGGGGCCTTCTACGAGCAGTACTTC
CDR3aa: CASSFAGAFYEQYF

abundance: few
d_gene: NA
j_gene: TRBJ1-2
v_gene: TRBV12-3/TRBV12-4
CDR3nt: TGTGCCAGCAGTTGGGACACCGAAGGACAAAACTATGGCTACACCTTC
CDR3aa: CASSWDTEGQNYGYTF

abundance: NA
d_gene: TRBD1
j_gene: TRBJ2-1
v_gene: TRBV20-1
CDR3nt: TGCAGTGCTAGAGCCCGGACAGGGTCCAATGAGCAGTTCTTC
CDR3aa: CSARARTGSNEQFF

abundance: few
d_gene: NA
j_gene: TRBJ1-1
v_gene: TRBV3-1
CDR3nt: TGTGCCAGCAGTACCCCCGGGTGGGGAGGCACTGAAGCTTTCTTT
CDR3aa: CASSTPGWGGTEAFF

abundance: NA
d_gene: TRBD2
j_gene: TRBJ2-1
v_gene: TRBV20-1
CDR3nt: TGCAGTGCTAGCGCGGGAGGGTACAACAATGAGCAGTTCTTC
CDR3aa: CSASAGGYNNEQFF

abundance: once
d_gene: NA
j_gene: TRBJ1-1
v_gene: TRBV20-1
CDR3nt: TGCAGTGCTAGAGGAGGGCGGGGTTCGGTCTGGCTAGGGAACACTGAAGCTTTCTTT
CDR3aa: CSARGGRGSVWLGNTEAFF

abundance: NA
d_gene: NA
j_gene: TRBJ1-6
v_gene: TRBV12-3/TRBV12-4
CDR3nt: TGTGCCAGCAGCTACAAACCGGCCAGGAATTCACCCCCCCACTTT
CDR3aa: CASSYKPARNSPPHF

abundance: few
d_gene: NA
j_gene: TRBJ2-6
v_gene: TRBV12-3/TRBV12-4
CDR3nt: TGTGTCAGCAGAAGTCTGGGGTACTCTGGGGCCAACGTCCTGACTTTC
CDR3aa: CVSRSLGYSGANVLTF

abundance: NA
d_gene: NA
j_gene: TRBJ1-2
v_gene: TRBV5-5
CDR3nt: TGTGCCAGCAGCTTGGCCCCCGAGACAGTGGATCGGTATGGCTACACCTTC
CDR3aa: CASSLAPETVDRYGYTF

abundance: NA
d_gene: NA
j_gene: TRBJ2-2
v_gene: TRBV7-2
CDR3nt: TGTGCCAGCAGCTTAATAAGACTGGGATACACCGGGGAGCTGTTTTTT
CDR3aa: CASSLIRLGYTGELFF

abundance: NA
d_gene: TRBD1
j_gene: TRBJ2-5
v_gene: TRBV4-1
CDR3nt: TGCGCCAGCAGCCAAGGTCTAAGGGGGCAGGGGACCCAGTACTTC
CDR3aa: CASSQGLRGQGTQYF

abundance: NA
d_gene: TRBD2
j_gene: TRBJ2-3
v_gene: TRBV5-1
CDR3nt: TGCGCCAGCAGCCCTTTGGCACCCATAGCGGGGCCCTCAGATACGCAGTATTTT
CDR3aa: CASSPLAPIAGPSDTQYF

abundance: NA
d_gene: NA
j_gene: TRBJ1-5
v_gene: TRBV7-3
CDR3nt: TGCGCCAGCAGCCCCGGTAGGGGTGCCCCCCAGCATTTT
CDR3aa: CASSPGRGAPQHF

abundance: NA
d_gene: NA
j_gene: TRBJ2-5
v_gene: TRBV20-1
CDR3nt: TGCAGTGCTAGAACTGGGGGGGCTGGGGAGACCCAGTACTTC
CDR3aa: CSARTGGAGETQYF

abundance: few
d_gene: NA
j_gene: TRBJ2-6
v_gene: TRBV5-1
CDR3nt: TGCGCCAGCAGCTTGGTCGCAGGGATTGGGGCCAACGTCCTGACTTTC
CDR3aa: CASSLVAGIGANVLTF

abundance: many
d_gene: NA
j_gene: TRBJ2-5
v_gene: TRBV7-2
CDR3nt: TGTGCCAGCAGTCCTTCCTCGTGGGGGGGGGGCCCGGAGACCCAGTACTTC
CDR3aa: CASSPSSWGGGPETQYF

abundance: NA
d_gene: NA
j_gene: TRBJ1-1
v_gene: TRBV4-1
CDR3nt: TGCGCCAGCAGCCCAATAGGAAAGGGGAACACTGAAGCTTTCTTT
CDR3aa: CASSPIGKGNTEAFF

abundance: NA
d_gene: NA
j_gene: TRBJ1-5
v_gene: TRBV4-3
CDR3nt: TGCGCCAGCAGCCAAGATTACCCGGGTCAACGTCAGCCCCAGCATTTT
CDR3aa: CASSQDYPGQRQPQHF

abundance: NA
d_gene: NA
j_gene: TRBJ1-5
v_gene: TRBV6-2/TRBV6-3
CDR3nt: TGTGCCAGCAGTTACTTGGAGCATCAGCCCCAGCATTTT
CDR3aa: CASSYLEHQPQHF

abundance: few
d_gene: TRBD2
j_gene: TRBJ2-7
v_gene: TRBV4-1
CDR3nt: TGCGCCAGCAGCCGCCAAGATACCACTAGCGGGGGGGCTTACGAGCAGTACTTC
CDR3aa: CASSRQDTTSGGAYEQYF

abundance: NA
d_gene: TRBD1
j_gene: TRBJ1-5
v_gene: TRBV7-6
CDR3nt: TGTGCCAGCAGCCCTAGGACAGGCGAGAATCAGCCCCAGCATTTT
CDR3aa: CASSPRTGENQPQHF

abundance: few
d_gene: TRBD2
j_gene: TRBJ2-1
v_gene: TRBV7-2
CDR3nt: TGTGCCAGCAGCTTTACCGGGACTAGCGCGGGTGAGCAGTTCTTC
CDR3aa: CASSFTGTSAGEQFF

abundance: few
d_gene: TRBD1
j_gene: TRBJ1-2
v_gene: TRBV6-6
CDR3nt: TGTGCCAGCAGTCAATGGACAGGGGGTAGAACGGGGGGCTACACCTTC
CDR3aa: CASSQWTGGRTGGYTF

abundance: few
d_gene: NA
j_gene: TRBJ2-1
v_gene: TRBV9
CDR3nt: TGTGCCAGCAGCTCCTGGGCGAGGGTTGACAATGAGCAGTTCTTC
CDR3aa: CASSSWARVDNEQFF